This T cell receptor (beta chain) was obtained from a study of blood T cells in healthy people across ages. Study outcomes and limitations: Age showed a roughly linear inverse relationship with TCR beta diversity per million T cells.

This CDR3 is built from 14 residues. Germline assignment: CDR1 DFQATT and CDR2 SNEGSKA (reference sequence). V shed 2 bases and J shed 7 bases, with 14 bases lying between them. For the second PCR, which ran for about 6 to 11 cycles, a sample-barcoded 5' primer and a J-beta primer mix were used. Carrying 12 random nucleotides, a template-switch adaptor labeled each individual cDNA molecule. Each CDR3 protein gets one entry after TCRdb re-called the 5' RACE reads with MiXCR. The sample lists about 970,000 distinct CDR3 sequences, roughly 50% seen once, with about a fifth in the top ten. Sample donors were healthy Caucasian individuals that came from Russia, aged roughly 6 to 100. About this clonotype itself: Its specificity is not known.

The sequence was obtained from a woman in her sixties or seventies in good health. The rearrangement links TRBV20-1 to TRBJ2-2; no clear D gene. Sequencing was performed on blood. The CDR3 DNA reads as TGCAGTGCTAGAAAACAGTCTACTGTCGGGGAGCTGTTTTTT. It specifies CSARKQSTVGELFF.